The 19 T cell receptor beta chains below all came from one sample that was sequenced in a study of metastatic and nonmetastatic thyroid tumors. Among the patients, none had received any treatment before thyroid surgery. With MiXCR, TCRdb called clones anew from the PCR reads. Of some 27,000 clones in the sample, roughly 3.7% are singletons; the top ten hold 3% to 3.5%. Sequencing was done on a sample of blood. The receptors were sampled from a male donor with papillary thyroid cancer or a benign thyroid nodule (not recorded which). Some clones in this sample may be carry-over from other donors' samples.

Details on this clone: Its ends do not fully match the called genes, so a read error is possible. The CDR3 here is CASSQGRAESFF. The DNA of the CDR3 is TGTGCCAGCAGCCAGGGTAGGGCTGAATCTTTTTTT. The rearrangement uses TRBV12-3 or TRBV12-4 and TRBJ1-1; the D gene is possibly TRBD1 (5 bases). This CDR3 region has 12 residues.

This clone is classed as medium-sized. Other DNA sequences in the same sample also yield this CDR3. This chain joins TRBV6-1 and TRBJ2-7; tentatively, D is TRBD2 (6 bases). Trimming pared 6 bases from V and 2 bases from J, leaving 17 bases between. This CDR3 is built from 15 residues. CDR1 and CDR2 from the germline V gene are MNHNS and SASEGT. The chain's CDR3 is CASRPLAGDPYEQYF. CDR3 in DNA: TGTGCCAGCAGGCCACTAGCAGGAGACCCCTACGAGCAGTACTTC.

The sample holds a few counts of this clone. The chain uses TRBV6-4 and TRBJ2-1; 7 bases line up with TRBD2. This CDR3 spans 16 amino acids. From germline, CDR1 is MRHNA and CDR2 SNTAGT. The V gene end was trimmed by 0 bases and the J gene end by 0 bases; junction bases not matched to a gene: 2. The CDR3 DNA is TGTGCCAGCAGTGACTCGGGGACTAACTCCTACAATGAGCAGTTCTTC. Its translation is CASSDSGTNSYNEQFF.

This clone was detected ten times or more. The rearrangement joins TRBV27 to TRBJ2-1; tentative D call: TRBD1 (6 bases). CDR1 MNHEY and CDR2 SMNVEV come from the germline V gene (reference sequence). Trimming cost V 5 bases and J 9 bases, with 23 bases left between them. This CDR3 contains 16 residues. The CDR3 is CASSRNRELKLGEQFF. The CDR3 region has the DNA TGTGCCAGCAGTCGGAACAGGGAGCTGAAACTTGGTGAGCAGTTCTTC.

Ten or more counts support this clone. This sequence may be a read error, since a much larger clone differs from it by one base. This chain joins TRBV6-1 and TRBJ2-1, with D tentatively TRBD2 (5 bases). CDR3 length: 14 amino acids. Germline CDR1 is MNHNS and CDR2 is SASEGT. DNA of the CDR3: TGTGCCGGCAGTTACGGCGGGCCCCACAATGAGCAGTTCTTC. Encoded protein: CAGSYGGPHNEQFF.

This clone was counted only a few times. The chain joins TRBV6-2 or TRBV6-3 to TRBJ1-1; 7 bases are shared with TRBD1. This CDR3 has 14 residues. Germline CDR1 is MNHEY and CDR2 is SVGEGT. V lost 4 bases to trimming and J lost 11 bases; unmatched junction nucleotides: 13. This CDR3 reads CASSLGRGLTRAFF. DNA for the CDR3: TGTGCCAGCAGTTTGGGCAGGGGGTTGACGAGGGCTTTCTTT.

In its sample, this clone was seen a few times. The CDR3 loop is CASRSPGQPGDVLFF. The CDR3 DNA reads as TGTGCCAGCAGATCTCCGGGACAGCCAGGCGATGTGCTGTTTTTT. The V call is TRBV28, the J call TRBJ1-4, with 7 bases that match TRBD1. The CDR3 length is 15 residues. Trimming took 6 bases from V and 14 from J; bases not matched to a gene: 18. CDR1 and CDR2 (germline): MDHEN, SYDVKM.

This clone was observed a few times. A much larger clone sits a single nucleotide away, making a read error possible. The sample contains more than one DNA sequence encoding this CDR3. The chain joins TRBV29-1 to TRBJ1-1; unclear D gene. Trimming stripped 5 bases from V and 4 bases from J, with 14 bases between. This CDR3 has 13 residues. CDR1 and CDR2 (germline): SQVTM, ANQGSEA. CDR3 nucleotides: TGCAGCGTTTCTGGCGGTTTGGGCACTGAAGCTTTCTTT. Translating gives CSVSGGLGTEAFF.

The rearrangement joins TRBV6-1 to TRBJ1-6; D not resolved. The ends were cut back, 2 bases at V and 0 bases at J, with 8 bases in the middle. CDR3 size: 16 residues. The germline V gene encodes CDR1 MNHNS and CDR2 SASEGT. The CDR3 spells CASSELPGSYNSPLHF. CDR3 DNA: TGTGCCAGCAGTGAACTGCCAGGCTCCTATAATTCACCCCTCCACTTT.

This clone has just a few counts. The chain has TRBV15 and TRBJ1-1; D is uncertain. V lost 4 bases and J lost 3, with 9 bases in between. The V gene's germline CDR1 is LNHNV and CDR2 YYDKDF (reference sequence). The CDR3 has 13 amino acids. CDR3 loop: CATSKILHTEAFF. CDR3 in DNA: TGTGCCACCAGCAAAATTCTCCACACTGAAGCTTTCTTT. The full variable domain, in which reference TRBV15 and TRBJ1-1 provide the parts outside the CDR3, is DAMVIQNPRYQVTQFGKPVTLSCSQTLNHNVMYWYQQKSSQAPKLLFHYYDKDFNNEADTPDNFQSRRPNTSFCFLDIRSPGLGDTAMYLCATSKILHTEAFFGQGTRLTVV.

This clone was seen a handful of times. The rearrangement joins TRBV19 to TRBJ1-2; D may be TRBD1 (5 bases). The ends were cut back, 4 bases at V and 2 bases at J, with 5 bases in the middle. This CDR3 contains 12 residues. Germline CDR1 and CDR2: LNHDA and SQIVND (reference sequence). CDR3 in amino acids: CASSRGNYGYTF. Written as DNA, the CDR3 is TGTGCCAGTAGTAGGGGCAACTATGGCTACACCTTC.

This rearrangement joins TRBV9 to TRBJ2-1; D may be TRBD2 (5 bases). There are 16 residues in the CDR3. Germline-derived CDR1 and CDR2 are SGDLS and YYNGEE. Trimming removed 3 bases at V and 0 bases at J, with 13 bases between. The CDR3 reads CASSANSVGSYNEQFF. CDR3 coding DNA: TGTGCCAGCAGCGCCAATAGCGTAGGCTCCTACAATGAGCAGTTCTTC.

This clone has a handful of counts. The genes are TRBV27 and TRBJ2-2, with 10 bases lining up with TRBD2. There are 14 residues in the CDR3. V was pared by 5 bases and J by 6 bases, with 3 bases of the junction left unmatched. CDR1 MNHEY and CDR2 SMNVEV come from the germline V gene (reference sequence). In nucleotides, the CDR3 is TGTGCCAGCAGTCCCGGACTAGCGGCCGGGGAGCTGTTTTTT. Its protein product is CASSPGLAAGELFF.

This chain joins TRBV6-4 and TRBJ2-7; 7 bases align to TRBD1. The CDR3 totals 14 residues. V was pared by 3 bases and J by 7 bases, with 9 bases of the junction left unmatched. Germline CDR1 reads MRHNA; CDR2 reads SNTAGT. The CDR3 is CASSEATAGGEQYF. The DNA for the CDR3 is TGTGCCAGCAGTGAAGCGACGGCAGGGGGTGAGCAGTACTTC.

This clone showed up just a few times. The V call is TRBV28, the J call TRBJ1-1, with D perhaps matching TRBD1 (5 bases). Germline V gene data show CDR1 as MDHEN and CDR2 as SYDVKM. This CDR3 region has 16 residues. Trimming stripped 1 base from V and 3 bases from J, with 15 bases between. CDR3 protein: CASSLFGGGYYTEAFF. The DNA for the CDR3 is TGTGCCAGCAGTTTATTCGGGGGTGGGTACTACACTGAAGCTTTCTTT.

The sample holds a few counts of this clone. This rearrangement joins TRBV7-3 to TRBJ2-3; TRBD2 matches 7 bases. This CDR3 region has 15 residues. V was pared by 5 bases and J by 2 bases, with 7 bases of the junction left unmatched. The germline V gene encodes CDR1 SGHTA and CDR2 FQGTGA. The CDR3 is CASSDYGLDTDTQYF. CDR3 nucleotides: TGTGCCAGCAGCGATTACGGACTAGACACAGATACGCAGTATTTT.

The V call is TRBV6-4, the J call TRBJ1-3; D ambiguous. The length of the CDR3 is 17 residues. CDR1 is MRHNA, CDR2 SNTAGT, per germline. V lost 8 bases to trimming and J lost 4 bases, with 24 bases between them. CDR3: CASRPVRQRRGGNTIYF. In DNA form, the CDR3 reads TGTGCCAGCCGACCGGTCAGGCAGAGGCGTGGCGGAAACACCATATATTTT.

The sample holds a few counts of this clone. Being one base from a much bigger clone, this may be a read error. DNA for the CDR3: TGTGCCAGCAGCCAAGGGGGAGGGGGGCGGCGGGAGACCCAGTACTTC. Residues: CASSQGGGGRRETQYF. V and J are TRBV3-1 and TRBJ2-5; TRBD2 is a possible D gene (7 bases). Trimming took 1 base from V and 5 from J, leaving 17 bases between them. There are 16 residues in the CDR3. From germline, CDR1 is LGHDT and CDR2 YNNKEL (reference sequence).

As to this clone: No conserved phenylalanine or tryptophan is present at the end of the CDR3, so a read error is the likely explanation. Because the CDR3's place on the DNA is in doubt, the DNA is left out and the CDR3 is given as listed by TCRdb. The V call is TRBV12-3 or TRBV12-4, the J call TRBJ2-1. The CDR3 region is 11 residues in length, termini included. CDR3 in amino acids: CASILRVEQCL.